This is a list of T cell receptor beta chains from one sample in a study of blood T cell repertoires in COVID-19. Generated by immunoSEQ multiplex PCR, the TCRdb table keeps only in-frame clones and is missing some. The data show some 59,000 clones, with roughly nine tenths seen just once and 3% to 5% held by the top ten. The sample comprised peripheral blood. All receptors come from a middle-aged man with acute or convalescent COVID-19. Both conserved end residues are part of each CDR3. A D gene is named only where the DNA matches it firmly. Rows may omit the clone size; those that give it use once, few, many or a size class.

V,J,D,size,length,CDR3,DNA
TRBV19,TRBJ1-4,NA,NA,16,CASSIGTSATNEKLFF,TGTGCCAGTAGTATCGGGACATCTGCAACTAATGAAAAACTGTTTTTT
TRBV12-5,TRBJ2-5,NA,NA,16,CASASRGALPGETQYF,TGTGCTAGTGCAAGCAGGGGGGCTCTCCCTGGGGAGACCCAGTACTTC
TRBV9,TRBJ1-1,TRBD1,NA,15,CASSVEGTANTEAFF,TGTGCCAGCAGCGTAGAAGGGACAGCGAACACTGAAGCTTTCTTT
TRBV18,TRBJ2-5,TRBD1,NA,14,CASSRQGAGETQYF,TGTGCCAGCTCACGACAGGGGGCTGGAGAGACCCAGTACTTC
TRBV6-5,TRBJ2-7,TRBD1,NA,15,CASSRGTGLFDEQYF,TGTGCCAGCAGTCGGGGGACAGGGCTTTTCGACGAGCAGTACTTC
TRBV4-1,TRBJ2-5,TRBD2,NA,15,CASSQDQAGKETQYF,TGCGCCAGCAGCCAAGATCAAGCGGGGAAAGAGACCCAGTACTTC
TRBV24-1,TRBJ2-2,NA,NA,15,CATSESTPDTGELFF,TGTGCCACCAGTGAGAGCACCCCTGACACCGGGGAGCTGTTTTTT
TRBV6-1,TRBJ2-1,TRBD2,NA,14,CASSPRASGNEQFF,TGTGCCAGCAGCCCCCGTGCTAGCGGGAATGAGCAGTTCTTC
TRBV4-1,TRBJ1-1,TRBD1,NA,15,CASSHDRSGGTEAFF,TGCGCCAGCAGCCATGACAGATCAGGGGGCACTGAAGCTTTCTTT
TRBV9,TRBJ2-2,NA,NA,14,CASSGDIYTGELFF,TGTGCCAGCAGCGGGGACATTTACACCGGGGAGCTGTTTTTT
TRBV6-2/TRBV6-3,TRBJ1-1,NA,NA,11,CASRPRGEAFF,TGTGCCAGCAGACCTCGCGGGGAAGCTTTCTTT
TRBV19,TRBJ1-2,TRBD1,NA,17,CASRPPGTGSPFYGYTF,TGTGCCAGTAGGCCACCTGGGACAGGGTCACCTTTCTATGGCTACACCTTC
TRBV6-5,TRBJ2-2,NA,NA,14,CASSSEQLTGELFF,TGTGCCAGCAGTTCCGAACAGCTCACCGGGGAGCTGTTTTTT
TRBV10-3,TRBJ2-5,TRBD2,NA,17,CAISGPWTSGSGETQYF,TGTGCCATCAGTGGCCCCTGGACTAGCGGGAGCGGGGAGACCCAGTACTTC
TRBV7-2,TRBJ1-3,NA,NA,15,CASSLDIFSGNTIYF,TGTGCCAGCAGCTTAGACATTTTCTCTGGAAACACCATATATTTT
TRBV9,TRBJ2-2,NA,few,13,CASSGGVAGELFF,TGTGCCAGCAGCGGGGGAGTTGCCGGGGAGCTGTTTTTT
TRBV29-1,TRBJ2-2,NA,NA,12,CSAPGDTGELFF,TGCAGCGCCCCCGGGGACACCGGGGAGCTGTTTTTT
TRBV7-8,TRBJ1-5,NA,NA,13,CASSTQGDQPQHF,TGTGCCAGCAGCACACAGGGAGATCAGCCCCAGCATTTT
TRBV30,TRBJ1-1,TRBD1,NA,14,CAWSTPGTATEAFF,TGTGCCTGGAGCACCCCGGGGACAGCCACTGAAGCTTTCTTT
TRBV7-8,TRBJ2-5,TRBD1,NA,14,CASSRTGGWETQYF,TGTGCCAGCAGCCGCACAGGGGGCTGGGAGACCCAGTACTTC
TRBV19,TRBJ1-1,NA,NA,14,CASSISAGATEAFF,TGTGCCAGTAGTATCTCGGCAGGGGCCACTGAAGCTTTCTTT
TRBV7-2,TRBJ2-7,NA,once,15,CASSLSLGRSYEQYF,TGTGCCAGCAGCTTAAGTTTGGGCAGATCCTACGAGCAGTACTTC
TRBV11-3,TRBJ2-1,TRBD2,NA,17,CASGPLAGSSSYNEQFF,TGTGCCAGCGGACCACTAGCGGGGTCGAGCTCCTACAATGAGCAGTTCTTC
TRBV24-1,TRBJ2-3,NA,once,13,CATSDPDTDTQYF,TGTGCCACCAGTGACCCAGACACAGATACGCAGTATTTT
TRBV19,TRBJ2-2,TRBD2,NA,19,CASSSSGTSGRWDTGELFF,TGTGCCAGTAGTTCCTCCGGGACTAGCGGGAGATGGGACACCGGGGAGCTGTTTTTT
TRBV30,TRBJ1-4,TRBD1,NA,15,CAWSRSGQANEKLFF,TGTGCCTGGAGTAGATCGGGACAGGCTAATGAAAAACTGTTTTTT